A single sample gave rise to the 16 T cell receptor beta chains below, sequenced in a study of cytomegalovirus exposure and HLA in healthy donors listed by TCRdb under 2017. Libraries were built with the immunoSEQ multiplex PCR assay. In its TCRdb copy, this immuneACCESS table keeps in-frame sequences only and misses some clones. Where compared with another copy, unresolved V genes explain less than half of these, and the others have no known cause. Across this sample there are tens of thousands of clones, with 95% to 98% seen only once. In total, the top ten clones hold under 2% of the sample. The sample comprised PBMCs. The receptor set was obtained from a woman aged 18-35 years in good health and CMV-seropositive.

The J gene is TRBJ2-2, the V gene TRBV11-2; maybe TRBD1 (6 bases). The V and J ends lost 2 bases and 7 bases respectively, with 11 bases between them. The germline V gene has CDR1 SGHAT and CDR2 FQNNGV. The CDR3 has 14 residues. The CDR3 protein is CASSLPGVGGELFF. Written as DNA, the CDR3 is TGTGCCAGCAGCTTACCAGGGGTCGGCGGGGAGCTGTTTTTT.

The chain uses TRBV21-1 and TRBJ1-2; TRBD1, the table's D call, lacks a check against the DNA. TRBV21-1 is classified as a pseudogene. There are 15 residues in the CDR3. CDR3 coding DNA: TGTGCCAGCAGCAAAGCGAAGGGGGCGGTGGATGGCTACACCTTC. This codes for CASSKAKGAVDGYTF.

The chain links TRBV7-3 to TRBJ2-2; 7 bases match TRBD2. In germline, CDR1 is SGHTA, CDR2 FQGTGA. CDR3 length: 20 amino acids. Trimming took 5 bases from V and 0 from J; bases not matched to a gene: 18. CDR3 in DNA: TGTGCCAGCAGCAAAGGGGTCGCGGGGGTAAATTTCGCGAACACCGGGGAGCTGTTTTTT. This codes for CASSKGVAGVNFANTGELFF. Full variable domain (remainder filled in from reference TRBV7-3 and TRBJ2-2): GAGVSQTPSNKVTEKGKYVELRCDPISGHTALYWYRQSLGQGPEFLIYFQGTGAADDSGLPNDRFFAVRPEGSVSTLKIQRTERGDSAVYLCASSKGVAGVNFANTGELFFGEGSRLTVL.

The gene calls are TRBV6-1 and TRBJ1-2; TRBD1 matches at 10 bases. This CDR3 has 14 amino acids. CDR1 MNHNS and CDR2 SASEGT come from the germline V gene. J gave up 8 bases and V 6 bases, and 9 bases lay outside the gene matches. The CDR3 sequence: CASRGQGDFKGYTF. As DNA, the CDR3 is TGTGCCAGCAGAGGACAGGGGGACTTTAAGGGCTACACCTTC.

The rearrangement joins TRBV19 to TRBJ2-1; TRBD1 agrees at 9 bases. J was trimmed by 4 bases and V by 6 bases; bases with no gene match: 7. The V gene's germline CDR1 is LNHDA and CDR2 SQIVND (reference sequence). The CDR3 has 15 amino acids. The CDR3 coding sequence is TGTGCCAGTAGGACTCCGGGACAGGGTTACAATGAGCAGTTCTTC. Translating it yields CASRTPGQGYNEQFF.

J is TRBJ2-6 and V is TRBV6-1; TRBD2 aligns across 8 bases. Per germline, CDR1 MNHNS and CDR2 SASEGT. There are 15 residues in the CDR3. Unmatched junction bases numbered 4, after V lost 5 bases and J lost 4 bases. The CDR3, as DNA: TGTGCCAGCAGTCCGGGGGGGTCCGGGGCCAACGTCCTGACTTTC. It encodes CASSPGGSGANVLTF.

The rearrangement uses TRBV6-5 and TRBJ2-7; 9 bases fit TRBD1. V lost 4 bases, J lost 3 bases, and 7 bases stayed unmatched. CDR1 MNHEY and CDR2 SVGAGI come from the germline V gene. The CDR3 consists of 15 residues. CDR3 protein: CASSSLTDRGYEQYF. Here the CDR3 DNA reads TGTGCCAGCAGTTCCCTCACGGACAGGGGCTACGAGCAGTACTTC.

The V and J genes are TRBV4-1 and TRBJ2-7, with a possible D match to TRBD1 (6 bases). Germline lookup yields CDR1 MGHRA and CDR2 YSYEKL. The V end was cut by 4 bases, the J end by 3 bases, with 13 bases between. The CDR3 runs to 14 residues. The DNA for the CDR3 is TGCGCCAGCAGCCTAAGAGGGGGTAGCTACGAGCAGTACTTC. Translating gives CASSLRGGSYEQYF.

This sequence joins TRBV2 and TRBJ2-1, with 12 bases lining up with TRBD2. In germline, CDR1 is SNHLY, CDR2 FYNNEI. Losses at the gene ends were 6 bases for V and 3 bases for J; bases not matched to a gene: 6. The CDR3 consists of 16 residues. CDR3 DNA sequence: TGTGCCAGCAGAAGGACTAGCGGGAACAGCTACAATGAGCAGTTCTTC. It specifies CASRRTSGNSYNEQFF.

The chain employs TRBV5-1 and TRBJ2-3; possible D gene TRBD1, 5 bases. V was trimmed by 4 bases and J by 4 bases, leaving 13 bases between them. In germline, CDR1 is SGHRS, CDR2 YFSETQ. The CDR3 spans 14 residues. CDR3 protein: CASSLAGISDTQYF. The CDR3 DNA follows: TGCGCCAGCAGCCTCGCAGGGATCTCAGATACGCAGTATTTT.

The V gene is TRBV27, the J gene TRBJ1-1; 9 nucleotides match TRBD1. Germline CDR1 is MNHEY and CDR2 is SMNVEV (reference sequence). The trim removed 2 bases at V and 1 base at J, leaving 5 bases unmatched. This CDR3 spans 16 amino acids. The CDR3 DNA reads as TGTGCCAGCAGTTTACGGACAGGGGAAAGGAACACTGAAGCTTTCTTT. Translating it yields CASSLRTGERNTEAFF.

This chain links TRBV29-1 with TRBJ1-1; D uncertain. The CDR3 contains 12 residues. Trimming removed 0 bases at V and 7 bases at J, with 9 bases between. Germline CDR1 is SQVTM and CDR2 is ANQGSEA. Written as DNA, the CDR3 is TGCAGCGTTGAAGACCTCGGCGGTGAAGCTTTCTTT. It encodes CSVEDLGGEAFF.

The gene calls are TRBV6-1 and TRBJ2-7; D remains unclear. The CDR3 consists of 12 residues. CDR1 and CDR2 (germline): MNHNS, SASEGT. V was shortened by 2 bases and J by 4 bases, with 6 bases between the two germline ends. This chain's CDR3 is CASSESSYEQYF. As DNA, the CDR3 is TGTGCCAGCAGTGAATCATCATACGAGCAGTACTTC.

V usage is TRBV9 and J usage is TRBJ2-3, with a possible D match to TRBD1 (6 bases). Trimming shortened V by 1 base and J by 0 bases, and 12 bases separated the two germline ends. The germline gives CDR1 SGDLS, CDR2 YYNGEE. The CDR3 loop spans 16 amino acids. The CDR3 DNA reads as TGTGCCAGCAGCGTATTTTCAGGGGTTAGCACAGATACGCAGTATTTT. Protein: CASSVFSGVSTDTQYF.

This chain uses TRBV2 with TRBJ2-2; 11 bases align to TRBD2. Germline CDR1 SNHLY, CDR2 FYNNEI. This CDR3 is 15 amino acids long. V shed 9 bases and J 5 bases; nucleotides not matched to a gene: 8. CDR3 in DNA: TGTGCCAGTGGACTAGCGGGCCCGAGAACCGGGGAGCTGTTTTTT. It specifies CASGLAGPRTGELFF.

CDR3 nucleotides: TGTGCCTGGAGTGGAGCTATGAACACTGAAGCTTTCTTT. Translating gives CAWSGAMNTEAFF. This chain connects TRBV30 to TRBJ1-1, with D hard to call. V lost 1 base, J lost 0 bases, and 6 bases lay in between. The CDR3 totals 13 residues. Germline V gives CDR1 GTSNPN, CDR2 SVGIG (reference sequence).